The next 27 T cell receptor beta chains were all read from a single sample in a study of blood T cell repertoires in COVID-19. Clones were read by immunoSEQ multiplex PCR, and TCRdb kept only the in-frame ones, dropping some. Of some 150,000 clones in the sample, roughly four fifths were seen once. The sample taken for sequencing was peripheral blood. These receptors all stem from a human donor with acute or convalescent COVID-19. The donor label of this sample is uncertain.

Only one count was recorded for this clone. The genes are TRBV27 and TRBJ2-1; D is possibly TRBD2 (5 bases). The CDR3 length is 13 residues. Germline CDR1 and CDR2: MNHEY and SMNVEV (reference sequence). Trimming removed 6 bases at V and 8 bases at J, with 14 bases between. CDR3 nucleotide sequence: TGTGCCAGCAGCCCCAGCGACGGGGATGAGCAGTTCTTC. Protein product: CASSPSDGDEQFF.

The rearrangement links TRBV5-4 to TRBJ2-3; maybe TRBD2 (5 bases). CDR1 is SGHNT and CDR2 is YYREEE in the germline V gene (reference sequence). V dropped 5 bases and J dropped 2 bases, with 18 bases sitting between them. The length of the CDR3 is 16 residues. The CDR3 here is CASSLRAGSLTDTQYF. CDR3 in DNA: TGTGCCAGCAGTCTTAGGGCGGGCTCTCTCACAGATACGCAGTATTTT.

V is TRBV2 and J is TRBJ1-3; 7 bases map to TRBD1. The length of the CDR3 is 14 residues. Germline trimming cut 6 bases from V and 4 bases from J; bases unmatched to any gene: 6. The V gene's germline CDR1 is SNHLY and CDR2 FYNNEI. CDR3 in DNA: TGTGCCAGCAGCACAGGGGAGCCCGGAAACACCATATATTTT. It codes for CASSTGEPGNTIYF.

This chain connects TRBV5-6 to TRBJ2-2; perhaps TRBD1 as D (7 bases). Trimming removed 5 bases at V and 4 bases at J, with 15 bases between. The length of the CDR3 is 15 residues. Germline-derived CDR1 and CDR2 are SGHDT and YYEEEE. CDR3 amino acids: CASSSQGGVTGELFF. CDR3 coding DNA: TGTGCCAGCAGTAGCCAGGGGGGCGTCACCGGGGAGCTGTTTTTT.

This clone appeared a few times. The rearrangement uses TRBV5-1 and TRBJ2-2, with a tentative D call TRBD1 (5 bases). V shed 0 bases and J shed 3 bases, with 9 bases lying between them. From germline, CDR1 is SGHRS and CDR2 YFSETQ. The CDR3 totals 15 residues. The CDR3 loop is CASSLEGLDTGELFF. CDR3 nucleotides: TGCGCCAGCAGCTTGGAGGGGTTGGACACCGGGGAGCTGTTTTTT.

This chain uses TRBV14 with TRBJ1-6; no reliable D call. The CDR3 spans 13 residues. V lost 4 bases and J 10 bases, leaving 11 bases between the germline ends. Per the germline V gene, CDR1 is SGHDN and CDR2 is FVKESK. DNA for the CDR3: TGTGCCAGCAGCCCGCATAGGGAGTCACCCCTCCACTTT. The encoded protein is CASSPHRESPLHF.

The CDR3 sequence is CASSQVSSEQFF. The CDR3 DNA follows: TGTGCCAGCAGCCAAGTGAGTAGTGAGCAGTTCTTC. J is TRBJ2-1 and V is TRBV3-1 (or the pseudogene TRBV3-2), with D unresolved. Germline loops: CDR1 LGHDT, CDR2 YNNKEL (reference sequence). The CDR3 is 12 residues long. Trimming took 1 base from V and 9 from J, leaving 7 bases between them.

This sequence joins TRBV5-1 and TRBJ1-1; D is unclear. Per the germline V gene, CDR1 is SGHRS and CDR2 is YFSETQ. The CDR3 consists of 14 residues. The germline V and J ends were trimmed by 4 bases and 0 bases, with 10 bases remaining between them. The CDR3 DNA reads TGCGCCAGCAGCCTGCGGACTTTGAACACTGAAGCTTTCTTT. This sequence encodes CASSLRTLNTEAFF.

J is TRBJ2-2 and V is TRBV25-1; 9 bases are a match to TRBD2. This CDR3 comprises 17 residues. V trimming: 6 bases; J trimming: 1 base; junction bases outside the gene matches: 9. Germline V gene data show CDR1 as MGHDK and CDR2 as SYGVNS. The CDR3 loop reads CASSPRRAGGNTGELFF. CDR3 DNA: TGTGCCAGCAGCCCCAGGCGAGCGGGGGGGAACACCGGGGAGCTGTTTTTT.

The V and J genes are TRBV30 and TRBJ1-4; possibly TRBD1 for D (5 bases). This CDR3 is 13 amino acids long. Looked up from germline, CDR1 is GTSNPN and CDR2 is SVGIG (reference sequence). V lost 8 bases to trimming and J lost 4 bases, with 14 bases between them. CDR3 loop: CAGTSGVNEKLFF. CDR3 DNA: TGTGCCGGGACCTCAGGTGTTAATGAAAAACTGTTTTTT.

The chain employs TRBV28 and TRBJ1-6; the match to TRBD1 covers 8 bases. CDR3 length: 13 residues. With V trimmed by 4 bases and J by 10 bases, 3 bases remained unmatched. The germline CDR1 and CDR2 sequences are MDHEN and SYDVKM. CDR3 coding DNA: TGTGCCAGCAGTTGGGGGACAGGATCACCCCTCCACTTT. It encodes CASSWGTGSPLHF.

The chain couples TRBV12-5 to TRBJ1-1; possibly TRBD1 for D (5 bases). The CDR3 is 13 amino acids. The germline V gene encodes CDR1 LGHNT and CDR2 FRNRAP. V gave up 3 bases and J gave up 1 base, with 6 bases separating them. The CDR3 loop is CASGFQGNTEAFF. The CDR3 DNA reads as TGTGCTAGTGGTTTCCAGGGGAACACTGAAGCTTTCTTT.

This chain links TRBV7-9 with TRBJ1-2, with D unresolved. CDR1 is SEHNR, CDR2 FQNEAQ, per germline (reference sequence). This CDR3 region has 14 residues. Between the trimmed V and J ends, which lost 0 bases and 4 bases, there was a span of 9 bases. CDR3 amino acids: CASSLAGYSYGYTF. The CDR3 DNA is TGTGCCAGCAGCTTAGCTGGGTACAGCTATGGCTACACCTTC.

The genes are TRBV2 and TRBJ1-1; D perhaps matches TRBD1 (5 bases). The CDR3 runs 14 residues. Germline values: CDR1 SNHLY, CDR2 FYNNEI. V was cut by 7 bases and J by 6 bases, with 18 bases left in between. CDR3 sequence: CASTPGGGGPEAFF. In DNA, the CDR3 is TGTGCCAGCACCCCAGGTGGGGGGGGACCTGAAGCTTTCTTT.

The chain is built from TRBV7-3 and TRBJ2-1; TRBD2 might be the D (5 bases). V was cut by 1 base and J by 8 bases, with 9 bases left in between. The CDR3 runs to 13 residues. The V gene's germline CDR1 is SGHTA and CDR2 FQGTGA. In nucleotides, the CDR3 is TGTGCCAGCAGCTTAATTGGGGAGTATGAGCAGTTCTTC. Translation: CASSLIGEYEQFF.

J is TRBJ1-1 and V is TRBV28; D is ambiguous. This CDR3 comprises 13 residues. Trimming left V 6 bases short and J 6 bases short, with 14 bases between. Germline loops: CDR1 MDHEN, CDR2 SYDVKM. CDR3 sequence reads: CASSSGSLSEAFF. The CDR3 bases are TGTGCCAGCAGCTCCGGGTCTCTTTCTGAAGCTTTCTTT.

This chain links TRBV6-1 with TRBJ1-5, with TRBD1 matching over 7 bases. Germline V gene sequence: CDR1 MNHNS, CDR2 SASEGT. CDR3 length equals 17 residues. Trimming cost V 2 bases and J 0 bases; bases outside gene matches: 7. CDR3 sequence: CASSERGQLYSNQPQHF. The DNA of the CDR3 is TGTGCCAGCAGTGAAAGGGGACAGCTATATAGCAATCAGCCCCAGCATTTT.

The chain is built from TRBV30 and TRBJ1-6, with a weak D call TRBD1 (5 bases). The germline CDR1 and CDR2 sequences are GTSNPN and SVGIG (reference sequence). The CDR3 has 15 amino acids. With 3 bases removed from V and 5 bases from J, the gap between germline ends came to 14 bases. The CDR3 region is CAWRSGGVDNSPLHF. CDR3 nucleotide sequence: TGTGCCTGGAGGTCCGGGGGGGTGGATAATTCACCCCTCCACTTT.

The rearrangement uses TRBV11-2 and TRBJ2-5; D remains ambiguous. The CDR3 is made up of 13 amino acids. V was clipped by 0 bases and J by 5 bases, with 7 bases between them. Germline V gene sequence: CDR1 SGHAT, CDR2 FQNNGV. CDR3 protein: CASSLDRTETQYF. The CDR3 nucleotides are TGTGCCAGCAGCTTAGATAGAACCGAGACCCAGTACTTC.

The rearrangement uses TRBV30 and TRBJ1-4, with 7 bases lining up with TRBD1. CDR1 GTSNPN and CDR2 SVGIG come from the germline V gene (reference sequence). After removal of 3 bases from V and 8 bases from J, the junction contained 6 bases not matched to a gene. There are 13 residues in the CDR3. The CDR3 protein is CAWRTGRLEKLFF. The CDR3 region has the DNA TGTGCCTGGAGGACAGGGAGATTGGAAAAACTGTTTTTT.

Concerning this clone: The same CDR3 is also encoded by other DNA sequences in this sample. The chain joins TRBV19 to TRBJ2-2; D may be TRBD1 (5 bases). Per germline, CDR1 LNHDA and CDR2 SQIVND (reference sequence). V lost 8 bases, J lost 3 bases, and 16 bases lay in between. This CDR3 is built from 15 residues. CDR3 bases: TGTGCCAGTGGTGAAGGACAAGGGTACACCGGGGAGCTGTTTTTT. Amino acid sequence: CASGEGQGYTGELFF. Drawing the rest from reference TRBV19 and TRBJ2-2, the complete variable domain is DGGITQSPKYLFRKEGQNVTLSCEQNLNHDAMYWYRQDPGQGLRLIYYSQIVNDFQKGDIAEGYSVSREKKESFPLTVTSAQKNPTAFYLCASGEGQGYTGELFFGEGSRLTVL.

This clone was counted between two and nine times. The chain combines TRBV14 with TRBJ1-2; 8 bases are a match to TRBD1. With V trimmed by 6 bases and J by 4 bases, 4 bases remained unmatched. There are 13 residues in the CDR3. In germline, CDR1 is SGHDN, CDR2 FVKESK. DNA for the CDR3: TGTGCCAGCAGAGCCACAGGGGGCTATGGCTACACCTTC. Residues: CASRATGGYGYTF.

The rearrangement joins TRBV5-6 to TRBJ1-1, with 8 positions matching TRBD1. The V gene end was trimmed by 2 bases and the J gene end by 5 bases; junction bases not matched to a gene: 5. This CDR3 region has 14 residues. Germline CDR1 is SGHDT and CDR2 is YYEEEE. The CDR3 here is CASSFATGVTEAFF. CDR3 nucleotide sequence: TGTGCCAGCAGCTTCGCGACAGGGGTGACTGAAGCTTTCTTT.

The chain has TRBV7-2 and TRBJ2-7, with a tentative D call TRBD2 (6 bases). The V gene's germline CDR1 is SGHTA and CDR2 FQGNSA. V lost 3 bases and J lost 0, with 6 bases in between. The CDR3 is 13 amino acids. Here the CDR3 DNA reads TGTGCCAGCAGCTTCGGGAGCTCCTACGAGCAGTACTTC. Translated, it gives CASSFGSSYEQYF.

This chain joins TRBV2 and TRBJ1-5; tentatively, D is TRBD1 (6 bases). The length of the CDR3 is 12 residues. V lost 9 bases to trimming and J lost 3 bases, with 9 bases between them. Germline V gene sequence: CDR1 SNHLY, CDR2 FYNNEI. This chain's CDR3 is CASSGDNQPQHF. CDR3 bases: TGTGCCAGTTCAGGGGACAATCAGCCCCAGCATTTT.

This clone came up once. The V gene is TRBV6-5, the J gene TRBJ2-4, with D maybe TRBD2 (5 bases). Trimming cost V 4 bases and J 0 bases, with 10 bases left between them. This CDR3 has 15 amino acids. Per the germline V gene, CDR1 is MNHEY and CDR2 is SVGAGI. The CDR3 region is CASSSAGVAKNIQYF. CDR3 sequence (DNA): TGTGCCAGCAGTTCCGCCGGGGTAGCCAAAAACATTCAGTACTTC.

V usage is TRBV2 and J usage is TRBJ2-1; 10 positions agree with TRBD1. Trimming removed 0 bases from V and 8 bases from J; junction bases left unmatched: 13. CDR3 length: 18 residues. CDR1 is SNHLY and CDR2 is FYNNEI in the germline V gene. DNA of the CDR3: TGTGCCAGCAGTGAAGCGCTTCGGGTGACAGGGGGCGTCTATGAGCAGTTCTTC. Protein: CASSEALRVTGGVYEQFF.